This T cell receptor beta chain was sequenced during a study of spatial heterogeneity in lung cancer. This clonotype has only a few counts. MiXCR, applied by TCRdb to the 5' RACE reads, yields one record per CDR3 protein. The sample has about 45,000 distinct CDR3 sequences; 12% to 15% are singletons. Indicated time point: sample taken at primary tumor resection. Whole RNA from tumor, nontumor lung or frozen PBMC was sequenced unsorted. The clonotype was recovered from a male donor with early-stage non-small cell lung cancer. The source material was PBMCs, sampled at surgery.

The CDR3 DNA reads TGTGCCAGCAGCTTCAATCTGGACGGCGAGCAGTACTTC. It is translated as CASSFNLDGEQYF. The V call is TRBV7-2, the J call TRBJ2-7; no clear D gene. V was cut by 3 bases and J by 6 bases, with 12 bases left in between. Germline-derived CDR1 and CDR2 are SGHTA and FQGNSA. This CDR3 has 13 amino acids.